These T cell receptor beta chains were read from a single sample in a study of cytomegalovirus exposure and HLA in healthy donors. Here immunoSEQ multiplex PCR was the method, and the copy in TCRdb shows in-frame clones only, minus some. This sample carries around 150,000 clones, 80% of them seen once, and the ten largest clones take about 4.5%. The specimen sequenced was PBMCs. The origin of the receptors is a man younger than 45 in good health and CMV-seronegative. The CDR3 runs from the conserved cysteine through the conserved F or W. A D gene is named only where the DNA matches it firmly. Rows give clone size only sometimes, using once, few, many, or a class for an expanded clone.

v_gene: TRBV5-8; j_gene: TRBJ2-7; d_gene: -; abundance: -; CDR3aa: CASSLVSGRTYEQYF; CDR3nt: TGTGCCAGCAGCTTGGTTTCAGGGCGGACCTACGAGCAGTACTTC
v_gene: TRBV7-3; j_gene: TRBJ2-1; d_gene: TRBD2; abundance: once; CDR3aa: CASSSSGAYNEQFF; CDR3nt: TGTGCCAGCAGCTCTAGCGGGGCTTACAATGAGCAGTTCTTC
v_gene: TRBV27; j_gene: TRBJ2-1; d_gene: -; abundance: -; CDR3aa: CASSFMDSYNEQFF; CDR3nt: TGTGCCAGCAGTTTTATGGACAGTTACAATGAGCAGTTCTTC
v_gene: TRBV15; j_gene: TRBJ1-4; d_gene: -; abundance: -; CDR3aa: CATSSPNKNEKLFF; CDR3nt: TGTGCCACCAGCAGCCCCAACAAGAATGAAAAACTGTTTTTT
v_gene: TRBV28; j_gene: TRBJ1-2; d_gene: -; abundance: -; CDR3aa: CASRVEVYGYTF; CDR3nt: TGTGCCAGTAGAGTTGAAGTCTATGGCTACACCTTC
v_gene: TRBV10-2; j_gene: TRBJ1-3; d_gene: -; abundance: once; CDR3aa: CASSAQARNTIYF; CDR3nt: TGCGCCAGCAGTGCTCAGGCCAGAAACACCATATATTTT
v_gene: TRBV5-1; j_gene: TRBJ2-5; d_gene: -; abundance: -; CDR3aa: CASSLPHRETQYF; CDR3nt: TGCGCCAGCAGCTTACCCCACCGGGAGACCCAGTACTTC
v_gene: TRBV29-1; j_gene: TRBJ2-3; d_gene: TRBD1; abundance: few; CDR3aa: CSVKPGQQFFTDTQYF; CDR3nt: TGCAGCGTCAAGCCGGGACAGCAATTTTTCACAGATACGCAGTATTTT
v_gene: TRBV5-1; j_gene: TRBJ2-7; d_gene: TRBD2; abundance: -; CDR3aa: CASSSPSGTGTPEQYF; CDR3nt: TGCGCCAGCAGCTCCCCTAGCGGGACCGGCACCCCCGAGCAGTACTTC
v_gene: TRBV6-1; j_gene: TRBJ2-1; d_gene: -; abundance: -; CDR3aa: CASRIRSSYNEQFF; CDR3nt: TGTGCCAGCAGGATCAGGTCTTCCTACAATGAGCAGTTCTTC
v_gene: TRBV28; j_gene: TRBJ1-4; d_gene: TRBD1; abundance: -; CDR3aa: CASSSSGTGVREKLFF; CDR3nt: TGTGCCAGCAGCTCCAGCGGGACAGGGGTGCGGGAAAAACTGTTTTTT
v_gene: TRBV11-3; j_gene: TRBJ2-3; d_gene: TRBD2; abundance: -; CDR3aa: CASSNSQRLAGGPTTDTQYF; CDR3nt: TGTGCCAGCAGCAATTCCCAGCGCCTAGCGGGGGGGCCGACAACAGATACGCAGTATTTT
v_gene: TRBV29-1; j_gene: TRBJ1-5; d_gene: TRBD1; abundance: once; CDR3aa: CSVRGQGLNQPQHF; CDR3nt: TGCAGCGTTAGGGGACAGGGGCTAAATCAGCCCCAGCATTTT
v_gene: TRBV5-1; j_gene: TRBJ1-5; d_gene: -; abundance: once; CDR3aa: CASIPSNQPQHF; CDR3nt: TGCGCCAGCATCCCAAGCAATCAGCCCCAGCATTTT
v_gene: TRBV12-2; j_gene: TRBJ2-4; d_gene: -; abundance: -; CDR3aa: CASRLQREGAKNIQYF; CDR3nt: TGTGCAAGTCGCTTACAGCGGGAGGGAGCCAAAAACATTCAGTACTTC
v_gene: TRBV7-2; j_gene: TRBJ1-3; d_gene: -; abundance: -; CDR3aa: CASSLTNRGNTIYF; CDR3nt: TGTGCCAGCAGCTTAACAAACAGAGGGAACACCATATATTTT
v_gene: TRBV7-8; j_gene: TRBJ1-1; d_gene: -; abundance: few; CDR3aa: CASSLYSPNTEAFF; CDR3nt: TGTGCCAGCAGCTTATACAGTCCGAACACTGAAGCTTTCTTT
v_gene: TRBV27; j_gene: TRBJ1-1; d_gene: -; abundance: -; CDR3aa: CASSVTGWNTEAFF; CDR3nt: TGTGCCAGCAGTGTAACAGGCTGGAACACTGAAGCTTTCTTT
v_gene: TRBV29-1; j_gene: TRBJ2-6; d_gene: TRBD1; abundance: few; CDR3aa: CSFTGGSSGANVLTF; CDR3nt: TGCAGCTTTACAGGGGGCAGCTCTGGGGCCAACGTCCTGACTTTC
v_gene: TRBV10-3; j_gene: TRBJ2-5; d_gene: -; abundance: -; CDR3aa: CAVSVADIQETQYF; CDR3nt: TGTGCCGTCTCGGTCGCGGACATACAAGAGACCCAGTACTTC
v_gene: TRBV7-2; j_gene: TRBJ1-5; d_gene: -; abundance: -; CDR3aa: CASSQNGGGGQPQHF; CDR3nt: TGTGCCAGCAGCCAAAACGGGGGGGGCGGTCAGCCCCAGCATTTT
v_gene: TRBV14; j_gene: TRBJ2-7; d_gene: TRBD2; abundance: -; CDR3aa: CASSQGLALFYEQYF; CDR3nt: TGTGCCAGCAGCCAGGGACTAGCATTATTCTACGAGCAGTACTTC
v_gene: TRBV10-3; j_gene: TRBJ1-1; d_gene: -; abundance: -; CDR3aa: CAISGENTEAFF; CDR3nt: TGTGCCATCAGTGGCGAGAACACTGAAGCTTTCTTT
v_gene: TRBV28; j_gene: TRBJ2-3; d_gene: TRBD1; abundance: few; CDR3aa: CASSHPGQGQDTQYF; CDR3nt: TGTGCCAGCAGTCATCCGGGACAGGGTCAGGATACGCAGTATTTT